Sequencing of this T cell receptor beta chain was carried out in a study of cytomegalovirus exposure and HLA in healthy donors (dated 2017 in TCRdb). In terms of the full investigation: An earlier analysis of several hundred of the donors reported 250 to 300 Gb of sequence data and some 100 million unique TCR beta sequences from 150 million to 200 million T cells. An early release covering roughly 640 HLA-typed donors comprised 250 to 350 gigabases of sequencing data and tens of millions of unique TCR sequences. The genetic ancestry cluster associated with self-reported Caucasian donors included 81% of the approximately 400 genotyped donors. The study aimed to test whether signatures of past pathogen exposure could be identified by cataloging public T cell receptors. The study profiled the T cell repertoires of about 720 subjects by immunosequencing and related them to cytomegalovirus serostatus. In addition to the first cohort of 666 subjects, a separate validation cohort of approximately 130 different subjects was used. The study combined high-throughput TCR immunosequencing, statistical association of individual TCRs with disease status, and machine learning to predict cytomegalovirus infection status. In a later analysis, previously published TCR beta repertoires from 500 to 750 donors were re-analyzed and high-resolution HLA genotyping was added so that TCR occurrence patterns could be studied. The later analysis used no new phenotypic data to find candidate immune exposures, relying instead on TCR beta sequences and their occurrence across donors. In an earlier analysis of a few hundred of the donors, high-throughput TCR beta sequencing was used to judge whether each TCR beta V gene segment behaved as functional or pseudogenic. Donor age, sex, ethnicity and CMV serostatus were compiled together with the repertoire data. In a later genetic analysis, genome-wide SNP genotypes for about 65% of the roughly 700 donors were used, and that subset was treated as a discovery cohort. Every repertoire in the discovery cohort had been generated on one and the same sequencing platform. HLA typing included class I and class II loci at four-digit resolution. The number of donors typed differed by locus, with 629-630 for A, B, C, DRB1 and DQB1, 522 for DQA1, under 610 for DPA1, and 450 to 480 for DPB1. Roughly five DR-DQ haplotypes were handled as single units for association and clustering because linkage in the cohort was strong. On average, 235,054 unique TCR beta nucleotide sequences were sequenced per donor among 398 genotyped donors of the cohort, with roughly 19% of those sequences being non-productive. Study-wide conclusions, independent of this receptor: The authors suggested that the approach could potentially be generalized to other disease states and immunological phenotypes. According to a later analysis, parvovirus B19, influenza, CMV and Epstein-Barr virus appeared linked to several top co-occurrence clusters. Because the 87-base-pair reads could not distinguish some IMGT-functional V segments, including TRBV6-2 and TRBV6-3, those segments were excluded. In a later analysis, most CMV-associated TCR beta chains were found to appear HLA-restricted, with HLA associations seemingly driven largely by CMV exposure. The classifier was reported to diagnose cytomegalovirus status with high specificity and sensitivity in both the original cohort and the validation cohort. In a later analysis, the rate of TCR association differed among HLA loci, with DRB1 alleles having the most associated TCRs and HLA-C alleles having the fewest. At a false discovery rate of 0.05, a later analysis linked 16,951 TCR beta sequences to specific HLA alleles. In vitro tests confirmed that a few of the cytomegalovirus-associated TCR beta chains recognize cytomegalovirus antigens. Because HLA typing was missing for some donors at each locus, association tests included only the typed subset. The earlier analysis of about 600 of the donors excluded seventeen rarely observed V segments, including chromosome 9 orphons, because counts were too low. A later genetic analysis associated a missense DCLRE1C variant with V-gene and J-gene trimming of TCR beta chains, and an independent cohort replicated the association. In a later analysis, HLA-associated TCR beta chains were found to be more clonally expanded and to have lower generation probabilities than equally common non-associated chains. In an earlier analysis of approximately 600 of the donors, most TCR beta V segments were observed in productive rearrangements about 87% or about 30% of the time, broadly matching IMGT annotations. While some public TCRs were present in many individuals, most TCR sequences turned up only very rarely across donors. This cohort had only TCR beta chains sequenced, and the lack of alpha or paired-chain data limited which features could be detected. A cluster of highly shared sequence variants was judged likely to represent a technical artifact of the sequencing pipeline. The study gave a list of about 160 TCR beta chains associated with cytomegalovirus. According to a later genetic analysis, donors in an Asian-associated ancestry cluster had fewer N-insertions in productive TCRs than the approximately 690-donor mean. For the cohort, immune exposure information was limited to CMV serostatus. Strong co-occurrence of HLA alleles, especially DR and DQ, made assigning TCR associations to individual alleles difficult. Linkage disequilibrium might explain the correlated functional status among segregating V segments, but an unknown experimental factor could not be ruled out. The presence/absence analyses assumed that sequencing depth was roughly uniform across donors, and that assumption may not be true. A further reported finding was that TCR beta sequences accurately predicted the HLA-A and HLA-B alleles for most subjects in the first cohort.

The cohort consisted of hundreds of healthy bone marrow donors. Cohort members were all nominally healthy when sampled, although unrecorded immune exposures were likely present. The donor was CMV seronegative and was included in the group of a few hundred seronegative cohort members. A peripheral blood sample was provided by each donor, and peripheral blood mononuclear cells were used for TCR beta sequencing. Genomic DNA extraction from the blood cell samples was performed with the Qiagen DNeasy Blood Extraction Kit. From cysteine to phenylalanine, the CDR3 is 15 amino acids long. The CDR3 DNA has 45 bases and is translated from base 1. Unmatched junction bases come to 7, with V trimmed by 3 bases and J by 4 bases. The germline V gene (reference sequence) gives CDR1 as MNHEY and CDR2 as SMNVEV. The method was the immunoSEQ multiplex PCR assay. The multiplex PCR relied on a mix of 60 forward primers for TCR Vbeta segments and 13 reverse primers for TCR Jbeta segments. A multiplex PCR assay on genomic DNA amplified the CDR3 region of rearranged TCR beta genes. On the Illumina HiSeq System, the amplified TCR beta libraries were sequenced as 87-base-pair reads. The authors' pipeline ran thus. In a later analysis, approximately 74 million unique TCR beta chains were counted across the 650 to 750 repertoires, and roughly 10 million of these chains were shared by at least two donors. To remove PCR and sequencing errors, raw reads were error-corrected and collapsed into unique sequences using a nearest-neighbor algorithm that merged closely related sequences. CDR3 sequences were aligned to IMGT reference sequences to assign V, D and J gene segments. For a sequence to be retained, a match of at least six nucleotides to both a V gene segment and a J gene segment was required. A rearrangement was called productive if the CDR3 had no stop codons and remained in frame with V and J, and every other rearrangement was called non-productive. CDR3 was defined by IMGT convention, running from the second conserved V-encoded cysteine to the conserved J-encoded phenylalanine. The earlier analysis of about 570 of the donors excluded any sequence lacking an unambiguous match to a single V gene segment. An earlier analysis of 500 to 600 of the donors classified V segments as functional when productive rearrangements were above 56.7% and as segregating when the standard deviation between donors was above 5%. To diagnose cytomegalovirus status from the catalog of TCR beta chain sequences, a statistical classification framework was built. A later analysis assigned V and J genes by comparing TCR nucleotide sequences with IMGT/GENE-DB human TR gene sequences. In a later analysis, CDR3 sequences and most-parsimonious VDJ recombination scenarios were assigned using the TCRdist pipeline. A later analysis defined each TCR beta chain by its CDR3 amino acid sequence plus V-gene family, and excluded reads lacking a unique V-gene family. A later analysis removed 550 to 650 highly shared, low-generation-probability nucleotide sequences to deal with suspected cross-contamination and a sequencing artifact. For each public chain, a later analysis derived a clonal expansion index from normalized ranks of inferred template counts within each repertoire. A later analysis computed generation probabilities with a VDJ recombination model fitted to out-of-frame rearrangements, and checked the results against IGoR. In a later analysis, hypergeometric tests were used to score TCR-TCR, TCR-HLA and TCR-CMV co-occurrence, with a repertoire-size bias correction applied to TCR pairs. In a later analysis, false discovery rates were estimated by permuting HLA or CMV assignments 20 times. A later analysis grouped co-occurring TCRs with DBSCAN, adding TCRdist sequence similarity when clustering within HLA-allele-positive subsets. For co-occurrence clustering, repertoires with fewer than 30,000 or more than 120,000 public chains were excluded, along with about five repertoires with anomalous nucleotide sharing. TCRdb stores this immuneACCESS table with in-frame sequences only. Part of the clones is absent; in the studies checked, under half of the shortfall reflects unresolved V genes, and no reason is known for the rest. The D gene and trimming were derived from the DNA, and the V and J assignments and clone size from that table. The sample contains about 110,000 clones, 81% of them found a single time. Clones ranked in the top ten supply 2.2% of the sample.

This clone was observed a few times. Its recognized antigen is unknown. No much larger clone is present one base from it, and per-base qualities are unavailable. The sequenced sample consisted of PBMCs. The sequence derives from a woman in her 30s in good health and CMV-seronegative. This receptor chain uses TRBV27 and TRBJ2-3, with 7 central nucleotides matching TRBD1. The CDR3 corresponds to CASSLGRGIADTQYF. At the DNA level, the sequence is TGTGCCAGCAGTTTGGGCAGGGGGATCGCAGATACGCAGTATTTT.